This TCR beta chain is drawn from a study of blood T cell repertoires in COVID-19. Using immunoSEQ multiplex PCR, the repertoire was profiled, and TCRdb retains in-frame clones only, with some absent. Of around 88,000 clones in the sample, more than 70% were seen once. The sequence was collected from a woman over 75 with acute or convalescent COVID-19. Sequenced material: peripheral blood.

The CDR3 region has the DNA TGTGCCAGCAGCTCGGAGATCACAGATACGCAGTATTTT. Protein product: CASSSEITDTQYF. This rearrangement joins TRBV7-3 to TRBJ2-3, with no clear D. Germline V CDR1 and CDR2: SGHTA, FQGTGA. This CDR3 is built from 13 residues. Trimming shortened V by 4 bases and J by 2 bases, and 7 bases separated the two germline ends.